This entry concerns a single TCR beta chain. The V gene end was trimmed by 4 bases and the J gene end by 9 bases; junction bases not matched to a gene: 5. The CDR3 spans 12 residues. Germline V CDR1 and CDR2: LGHDT, YNNKEL (reference sequence). The data derive from a study of blood T cell repertoires in COVID-19. Some clones are missing from TCRdb's copy, which holds only in-frame ones; the method was immunoSEQ multiplex PCR. The repertoire holds around 230,000 clones, with almost 85% as singletons. The sequence derives from a middle-aged man with COVID-19, enrolled during active disease. The sample comprised peripheral blood. The chain recombines TRBV3-1 (or the pseudogene TRBV3-2) with TRBJ2-7; 8 bases are shared with TRBD1. CDR3 bases: TGTGCCAGCAGCCCGCAGGGGGCCGGGCAGTACTTC. The encoded protein is CASSPQGAGQYF.